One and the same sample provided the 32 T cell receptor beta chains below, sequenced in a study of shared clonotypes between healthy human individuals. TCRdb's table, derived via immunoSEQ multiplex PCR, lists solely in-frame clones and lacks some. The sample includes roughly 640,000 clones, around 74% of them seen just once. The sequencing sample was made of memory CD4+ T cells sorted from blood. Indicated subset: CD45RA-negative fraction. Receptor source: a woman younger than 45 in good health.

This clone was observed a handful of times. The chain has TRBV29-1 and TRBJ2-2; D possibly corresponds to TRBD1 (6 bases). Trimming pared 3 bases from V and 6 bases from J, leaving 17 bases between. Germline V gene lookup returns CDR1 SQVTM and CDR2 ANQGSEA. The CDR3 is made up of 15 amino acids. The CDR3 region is CSVELALKGAGELFF. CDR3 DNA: TGCAGCGTTGAGTTAGCGCTGAAGGGGGCCGGGGAGCTGTTTTTT.

In nucleotides, the CDR3 is TGCGCCAGCAGCCCGGATTCATCCCTGAGGACTAGCGGGAGGGCCTTAGCGACCGGGGAGCTGTTTTTT. It encodes CASSPDSSLRTSGRALATGELFF. The rearrangement uses TRBV5-1 and TRBJ2-2, with 15 nucleotides matching TRBD2. V was clipped by 4 bases and J by 5 bases; unmatched bases: 24. The CDR3 totals 23 residues. Per germline, CDR1 SGHRS and CDR2 YFSETQ.

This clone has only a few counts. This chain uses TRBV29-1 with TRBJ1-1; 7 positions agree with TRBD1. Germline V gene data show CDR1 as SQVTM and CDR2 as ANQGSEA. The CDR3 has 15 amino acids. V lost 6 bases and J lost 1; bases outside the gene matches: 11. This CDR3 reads CSVNNRGVKNTEAFF. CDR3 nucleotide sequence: TGCAGCGTCAACAACAGGGGCGTGAAGAACACTGAAGCTTTCTTT.

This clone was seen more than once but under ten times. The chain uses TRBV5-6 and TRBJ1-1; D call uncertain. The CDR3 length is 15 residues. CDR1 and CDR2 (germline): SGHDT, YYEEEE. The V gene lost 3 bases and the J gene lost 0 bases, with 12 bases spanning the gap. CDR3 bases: TGTGCCAGCAGCTGGGGATTGGCTATGAACACTGAAGCTTTCTTT. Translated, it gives CASSWGLAMNTEAFF.

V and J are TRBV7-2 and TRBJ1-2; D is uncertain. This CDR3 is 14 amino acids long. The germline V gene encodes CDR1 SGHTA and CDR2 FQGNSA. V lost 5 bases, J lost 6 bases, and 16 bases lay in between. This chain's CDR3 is CASSVPIAGDGYTF. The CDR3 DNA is TGTGCCAGCAGCGTCCCCATTGCGGGAGATGGCTACACCTTC.

The CDR3 DNA reads TGTGCCAGCAGCTTACTCCGCGCTGAGCAGTTCTTC. The encoded protein is CASSLLRAEQFF. The chain combines TRBV7-2 with TRBJ2-1; D is unresolved. The germline V gene encodes CDR1 SGHTA and CDR2 FQGNSA. Between the trimmed V and J ends, which lost 2 bases and 9 bases, there was a span of 8 bases. CDR3 length: 12 residues.

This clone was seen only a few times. The CDR3 sequence: CASNGQGAAGAFF. CDR3 nucleotide sequence: TGTGCCAGCAACGGACAGGGAGCTGCTGGAGCTTTCTTT. The genes are TRBV11-2 and TRBJ1-1, with 8 bases matching TRBD1. Germline trimming cut 7 bases from V and 10 bases from J; bases unmatched to any gene: 11. The CDR3 totals 13 residues. The germline V gene encodes CDR1 SGHAT and CDR2 FQNNGV.

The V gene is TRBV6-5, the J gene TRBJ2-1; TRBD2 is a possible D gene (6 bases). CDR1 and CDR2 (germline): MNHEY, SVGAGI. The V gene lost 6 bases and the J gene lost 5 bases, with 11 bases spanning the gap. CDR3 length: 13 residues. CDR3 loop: CASRSGLNNEQFF. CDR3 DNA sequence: TGTGCCAGCAGATCGGGACTGAACAATGAGCAGTTCTTC.

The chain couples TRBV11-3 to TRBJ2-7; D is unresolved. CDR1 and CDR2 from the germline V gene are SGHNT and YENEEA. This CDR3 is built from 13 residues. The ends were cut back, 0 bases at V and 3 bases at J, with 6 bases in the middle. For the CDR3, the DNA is TGTGCCAGCAGCTTAGAGAAAGACTACGAGCAGTACTTC. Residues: CASSLEKDYEQYF.

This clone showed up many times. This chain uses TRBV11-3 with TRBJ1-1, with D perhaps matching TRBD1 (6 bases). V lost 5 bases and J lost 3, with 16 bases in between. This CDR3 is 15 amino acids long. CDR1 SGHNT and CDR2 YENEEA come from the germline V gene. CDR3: CASSRDTTLHTEAFF. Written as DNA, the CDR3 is TGTGCCAGCAGCAGGGACACCACCCTACACACTGAAGCTTTCTTT.

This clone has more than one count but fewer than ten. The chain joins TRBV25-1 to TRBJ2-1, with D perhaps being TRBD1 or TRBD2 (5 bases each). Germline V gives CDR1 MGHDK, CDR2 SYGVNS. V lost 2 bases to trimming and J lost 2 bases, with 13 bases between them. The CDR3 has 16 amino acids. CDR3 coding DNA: TGTGCCAGCAGTGAAAGTTCCGGGGCCACCTACAATGAGCAGTTCTTC. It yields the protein CASSESSGATYNEQFF.

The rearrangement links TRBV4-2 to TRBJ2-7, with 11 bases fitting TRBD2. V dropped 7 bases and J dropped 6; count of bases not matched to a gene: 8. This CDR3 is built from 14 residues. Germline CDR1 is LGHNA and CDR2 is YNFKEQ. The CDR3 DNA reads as TGTGCCAGCAAAGGTAGCGGGAGGGCGGGCGAGCAGTACTTC. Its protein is CASKGSGRAGEQYF.

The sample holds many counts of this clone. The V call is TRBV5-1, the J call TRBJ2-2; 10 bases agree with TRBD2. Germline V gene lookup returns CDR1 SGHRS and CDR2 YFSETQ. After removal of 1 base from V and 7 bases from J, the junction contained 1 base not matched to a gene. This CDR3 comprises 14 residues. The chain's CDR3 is CASSLRTSGGELFF. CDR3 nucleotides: TGCGCCAGCAGCTTGAGGACTAGCGGCGGGGAGCTGTTTTTT.

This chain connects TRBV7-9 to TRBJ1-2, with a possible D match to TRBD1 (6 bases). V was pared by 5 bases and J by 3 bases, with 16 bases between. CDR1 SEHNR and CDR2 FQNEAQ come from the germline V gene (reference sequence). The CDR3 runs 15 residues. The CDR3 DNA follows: TGTGCCAGCAGCCCGGGGGCAGGGCCGGACTATGGCTACACCTTC. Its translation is CASSPGAGPDYGYTF.

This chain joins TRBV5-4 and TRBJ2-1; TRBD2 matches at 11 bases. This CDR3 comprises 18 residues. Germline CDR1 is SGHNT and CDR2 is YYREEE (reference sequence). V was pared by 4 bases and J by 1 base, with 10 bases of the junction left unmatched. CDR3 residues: CASSNLAGGPLSYNEQFF. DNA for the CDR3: TGTGCCAGCAGCAATCTAGCGGGAGGCCCTTTATCCTACAATGAGCAGTTCTTC.

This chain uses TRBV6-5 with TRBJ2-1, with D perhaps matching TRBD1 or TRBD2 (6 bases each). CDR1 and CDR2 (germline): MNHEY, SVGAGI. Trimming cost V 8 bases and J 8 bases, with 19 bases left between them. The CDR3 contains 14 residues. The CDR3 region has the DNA TGTGCCAGCGGGGCCCGGGGGCGCGAGGATGAGCAGTTCTTC. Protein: CASGARGREDEQFF.

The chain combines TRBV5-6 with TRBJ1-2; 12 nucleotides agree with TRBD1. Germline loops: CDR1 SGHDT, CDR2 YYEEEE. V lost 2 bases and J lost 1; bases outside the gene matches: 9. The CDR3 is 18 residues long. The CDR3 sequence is CASSFPSGQGALNYGYTF. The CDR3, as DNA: TGTGCCAGCAGCTTCCCTTCGGGACAGGGGGCTCTTAACTATGGCTACACCTTC.

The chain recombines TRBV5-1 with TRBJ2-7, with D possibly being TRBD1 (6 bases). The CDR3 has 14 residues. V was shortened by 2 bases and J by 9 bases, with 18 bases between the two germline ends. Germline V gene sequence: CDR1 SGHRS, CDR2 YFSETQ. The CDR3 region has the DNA TGCGCCAGCAGCTTCAACCGGGACACCCCGTCGCAGTACTTC. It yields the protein CASSFNRDTPSQYF.

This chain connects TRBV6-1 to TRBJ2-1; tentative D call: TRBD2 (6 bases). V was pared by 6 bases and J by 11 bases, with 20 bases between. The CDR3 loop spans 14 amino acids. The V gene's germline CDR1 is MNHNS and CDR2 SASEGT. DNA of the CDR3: TGTGCCAGCAGAGGAACGGGACTTGGGGAAAAGCAGTTCTTC. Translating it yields CASRGTGLGEKQFF.

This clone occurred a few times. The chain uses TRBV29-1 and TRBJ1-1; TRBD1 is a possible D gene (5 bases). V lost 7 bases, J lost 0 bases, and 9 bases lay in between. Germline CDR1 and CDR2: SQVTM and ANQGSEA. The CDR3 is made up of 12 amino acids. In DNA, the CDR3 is TGCAGCGGGGGGAATATGAACACTGAAGCTTTCTTT. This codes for CSGGNMNTEAFF.

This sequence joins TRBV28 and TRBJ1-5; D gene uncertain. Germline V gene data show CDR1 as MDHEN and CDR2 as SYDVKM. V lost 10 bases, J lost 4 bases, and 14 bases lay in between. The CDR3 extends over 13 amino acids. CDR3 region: CATQPIRNQPQHF. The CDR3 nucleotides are TGTGCCACCCAACCCATAAGGAATCAGCCCCAGCATTTT.

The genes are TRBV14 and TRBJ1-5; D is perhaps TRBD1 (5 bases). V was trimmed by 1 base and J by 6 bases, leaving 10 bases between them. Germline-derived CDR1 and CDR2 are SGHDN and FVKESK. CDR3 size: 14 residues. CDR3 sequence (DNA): TGTGCCAGCAGCCAAGCATCCAGGGCTCAGCCCCAGCATTTT. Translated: CASSQASRAQPQHF.

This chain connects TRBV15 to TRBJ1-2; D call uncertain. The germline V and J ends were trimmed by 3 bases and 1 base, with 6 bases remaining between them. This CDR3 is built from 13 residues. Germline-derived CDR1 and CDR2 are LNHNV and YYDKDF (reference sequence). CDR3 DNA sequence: TGTGCCACCAGCAGCACACTTAACTATGGCTACACCTTC. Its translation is CATSSTLNYGYTF.

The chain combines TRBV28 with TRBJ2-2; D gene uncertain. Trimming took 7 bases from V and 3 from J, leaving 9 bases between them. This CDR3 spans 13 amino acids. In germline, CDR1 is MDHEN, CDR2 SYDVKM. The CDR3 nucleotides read TGTGCCAGCAACTTGGGGTACACCGGGGAGCTGTTTTTT. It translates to CASNLGYTGELFF.

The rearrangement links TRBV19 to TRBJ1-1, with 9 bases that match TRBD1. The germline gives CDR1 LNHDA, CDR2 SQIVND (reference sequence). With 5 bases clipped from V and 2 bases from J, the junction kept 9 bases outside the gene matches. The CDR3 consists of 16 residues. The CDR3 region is CASSFRQGVINTEAFF. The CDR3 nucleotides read TGTGCCAGTAGTTTCCGACAGGGGGTGATTAACACTGAAGCTTTCTTT.

CDR3 region: CASSVGRSKPQHF. The CDR3 DNA follows: TGTGCCAGCAGCGTAGGGAGGTCCAAGCCCCAGCATTTT. V usage is TRBV9 and J usage is TRBJ1-5; D is uncertain. This CDR3 contains 13 residues. Germline loops: CDR1 SGDLS, CDR2 YYNGEE. V was cut by 0 bases and J by 8 bases, with 9 bases left in between.

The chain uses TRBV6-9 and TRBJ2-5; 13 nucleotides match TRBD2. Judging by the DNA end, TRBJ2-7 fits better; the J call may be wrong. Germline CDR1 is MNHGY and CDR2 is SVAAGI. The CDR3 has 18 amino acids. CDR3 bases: TGTGCCAGCAGTTCCCCTTCGGGACTAGCGGGACATACCTACGAGCAGTACTTC. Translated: CASSSPSGLAGHTYEQYF.

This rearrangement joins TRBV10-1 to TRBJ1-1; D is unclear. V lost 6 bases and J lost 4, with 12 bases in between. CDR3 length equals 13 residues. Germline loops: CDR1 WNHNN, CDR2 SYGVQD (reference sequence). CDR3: CASSDNAGTEAFF. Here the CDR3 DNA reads TGCGCCAGCAGCGATAACGCGGGCACTGAAGCTTTCTTT.

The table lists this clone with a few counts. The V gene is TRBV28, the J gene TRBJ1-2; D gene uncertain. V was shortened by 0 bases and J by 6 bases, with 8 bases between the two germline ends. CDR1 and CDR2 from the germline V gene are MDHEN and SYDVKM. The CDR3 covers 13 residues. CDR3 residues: CASSLWLSDGYTF. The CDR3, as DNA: TGTGCCAGCAGTTTATGGTTATCTGATGGCTACACCTTC.

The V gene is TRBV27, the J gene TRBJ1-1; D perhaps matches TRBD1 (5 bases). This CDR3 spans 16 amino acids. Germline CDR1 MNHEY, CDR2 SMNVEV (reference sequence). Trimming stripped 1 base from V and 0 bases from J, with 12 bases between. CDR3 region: CASSLFGTAMNTEAFF. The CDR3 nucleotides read TGTGCCAGCAGTTTATTTGGGACGGCTATGAACACTGAAGCTTTCTTT.

CDR3 sequence reads: CASSQIRNTGELFF. For the CDR3, the DNA is TGTGCCAGCAGCCAGATCCGAAACACCGGGGAGCTGTTTTTT. The chain recombines TRBV7-8 with TRBJ2-2; D gene uncertain. The ends were cut back, 5 bases at V and 2 bases at J, with 9 bases in the middle. The CDR3 contains 14 residues. Germline CDR1 is SGHVS and CDR2 is FQNEAQ.

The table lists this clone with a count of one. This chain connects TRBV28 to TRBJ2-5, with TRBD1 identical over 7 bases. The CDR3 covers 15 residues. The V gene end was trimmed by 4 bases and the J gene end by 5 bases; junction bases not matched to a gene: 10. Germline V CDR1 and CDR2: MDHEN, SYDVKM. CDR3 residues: CASSSGTVSRETQYF. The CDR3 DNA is TGTGCCAGCAGTTCCGGGACAGTATCTAGGGAGACCCAGTACTTC. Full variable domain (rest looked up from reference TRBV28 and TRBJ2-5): DVKVTQSSRYLVKRTGEKVFLECVQDMDHENMFWYRQDPGLGLRLIYFSYDVKMKEKGDIPEGYSVSREKKERFSLILESASTNQTSMYLCASSSGTVSRETQYFGPGTRLLVL.